This passage covers 8 T cell receptor beta chains from one sample sequenced in a study of T cells after yellow fever vaccination. From the 5' RACE reads, TCRdb called clonotypes with MiXCR, one entry per CDR3 protein. The table includes 300,000 or so distinct CDR3 sequences, approximately 8% detected once. Sequencing used PBMCs, obtained about 41 days after the first yellow fever vaccination. These receptors all stem from a man between 18 and 35 years old who received the YFV17D yellow fever vaccine.

The chain joins TRBV27 to TRBJ1-6; D uncertain. Germline-derived CDR1 and CDR2 are MNHEY and SMNVEV (reference sequence). Trimming removed 3 bases at V and 7 bases at J, with 7 bases between. The length of the CDR3 is 13 residues. The CDR3 reads CASSLGWNSPLHF. The DNA for the CDR3 is TGTGCCAGCAGTTTGGGGTGGAATTCACCCCTCCACTTT.

This clonotype was observed at least ten times. This chain uses TRBV12-3 or TRBV12-4 with TRBJ2-1, with 7 bases identical to TRBD1. The CDR3 has 13 residues. V lost 6 bases and J lost 5; bases outside the gene matches: 4. The CDR3 DNA reads TGTGCCAGCAGGCGGACAGGACACAATGAGCAGTTCTTC. Protein: CASRRTGHNEQFF.

The chain carries TRBV12-3 or TRBV12-4 and TRBJ1-3; 10 nucleotides align to TRBD1. Trimming at V came to 6 bases and at J to 4 bases, leaving 9 bases not matched to a gene. CDR3 length: 16 amino acids. CDR3 nucleotides: TGTGCCAGCAGCTCCGGGACAGGGGTAGAAGGAAACACCATATATTTT. Translated, it gives CASSSGTGVEGNTIYF.

This sequence joins TRBV19 and TRBJ1-1; perhaps TRBD1 as D (5 bases). Trimming pared 1 base from V and 3 bases from J, leaving 12 bases between. The germline gives CDR1 LNHDA, CDR2 SQIVND (reference sequence). This CDR3 has 15 residues. CDR3 sequence (DNA): TGTGCCAGTAGTATAGCTCTACTCAGGGACACTGAAGCTTTCTTT. It specifies CASSIALLRDTEAFF.

In the case of this clonotype: A much larger clone sits a single nucleotide away, making a read error possible. V and J are TRBV27 and TRBJ1-3; no clear D gene. Trimming took off 6 bases at V and 0 bases at J, with 6 bases between the two ends. Germline V gives CDR1 MNHEY, CDR2 SMNVEV (reference sequence). This CDR3 contains 13 residues. The CDR3 sequence is CASRPSSGNTIYF. CDR3 sequence (DNA): TGTGCCAGCAGGCCCAGCTCTGGAAACACCATATATTTT.

The J gene is TRBJ1-1, the V gene TRBV5-1; the D gene is possibly TRBD1 (5 bases). The length of the CDR3 is 14 residues. V was trimmed by 4 bases and J by 3 bases, leaving 13 bases between them. Germline loops: CDR1 SGHRS, CDR2 YFSETQ. CDR3 in DNA: TGCGCCAGCAGCCCCCAGGGATTGGACACTGAAGCTTTCTTT. Translating gives CASSPQGLDTEAFF.

The J gene is TRBJ2-5, the V gene TRBV20-1; TRBD2 is a possible D gene (5 bases). The germline V and J ends were trimmed by 3 bases and 5 bases, with 10 bases remaining between them. This CDR3 has 12 residues. CDR1 and CDR2 (germline): DFQATT, SNEGSKA (reference sequence). Here the CDR3 DNA reads TGCAGTGCTAGTTATACTAGGGAGACCCAGTACTTC. It is translated as CSASYTRETQYF.

This clonotype was seen a handful of times. J is TRBJ2-3 and V is TRBV7-2; D is perhaps TRBD1 or TRBD2 (5 bases each). The germline V gene has CDR1 SGHTA and CDR2 FQGNSA. The CDR3 loop spans 13 amino acids. V was shortened by 3 bases and J by 6 bases, with 10 bases between the two germline ends. The CDR3 coding sequence is TGTGCCAGCAGCTTCCGGGGCGGCGATACGCAGTATTTT. Translated: CASSFRGGDTQYF.